Following are 4 T cell receptor beta chains from one sample sequenced in a study of T cell repertoires in cytomegalovirus infection. TCRdb called the reads again in MiXCR, with one record for every CDR3 protein. The sample lists 680,000 or so distinct CDR3 sequences; about 40% were seen once. The sample was PBMCs. The origin of the receptors is a human donor in good health (CMV status not recorded). Some clones in this sample may be carry-over from other donors' samples.

The table lists this clonotype with a few counts. This chain uses TRBV14 with TRBJ1-1; D call uncertain. CDR1 and CDR2 (germline): SGHDN, FVKESK. The CDR3 totals 15 residues. The V end lost 3 bases, the J end lost 4 bases, and 15 bases lay between the germline ends. The DNA of the CDR3 is TGTGCCAGCAGCCACCCCCTGACGCTGAGCACTGAAGCTTTCTTT. Translated: CASSHPLTLSTEAFF.

A word on this clonotype: A much larger clone differs from this one at a single base, so this may be a read error. V is TRBV6-8 and J is TRBJ2-4; TRBD1 agrees at 7 bases. J lost 1 base, V lost 8 bases, and 14 bases had no gene match. Germline CDR1 and CDR2: MNHGY and SAAAGT. This CDR3 spans 17 amino acids. The CDR3 nucleotides are TGTGCCAGCTCTCCTAAACGACAGGGCCAGGCCAAAAACATTCAGTACTTC. Its translation: CASSPKRQGQAKNIQYF.

This clonotype has only a few counts. The genes are TRBV19 and TRBJ1-5, with no clear D. Looked up from germline, CDR1 is LNHDA and CDR2 is SQIVND (reference sequence). Trimming took off 3 bases at V and 4 bases at J, with 7 bases between the two ends. CDR3 size: 13 residues. The CDR3 coding sequence is TGTGCCAGTAGTATGGCCAGGAATCAGCCCCAGCATTTT. Amino acids: CASSMARNQPQHF.

V is TRBV11-2 and J is TRBJ2-5; D uncertain. The ends were cut back, 8 bases at V and 5 bases at J, with 15 bases in the middle. This CDR3 region has 13 residues. Germline V gives CDR1 SGHAT, CDR2 FQNNGV. The CDR3 sequence: CASGRWARETQYF. The CDR3 nucleotides read TGTGCCAGCGGACGATGGGCGCGGGAGACCCAGTACTTC.